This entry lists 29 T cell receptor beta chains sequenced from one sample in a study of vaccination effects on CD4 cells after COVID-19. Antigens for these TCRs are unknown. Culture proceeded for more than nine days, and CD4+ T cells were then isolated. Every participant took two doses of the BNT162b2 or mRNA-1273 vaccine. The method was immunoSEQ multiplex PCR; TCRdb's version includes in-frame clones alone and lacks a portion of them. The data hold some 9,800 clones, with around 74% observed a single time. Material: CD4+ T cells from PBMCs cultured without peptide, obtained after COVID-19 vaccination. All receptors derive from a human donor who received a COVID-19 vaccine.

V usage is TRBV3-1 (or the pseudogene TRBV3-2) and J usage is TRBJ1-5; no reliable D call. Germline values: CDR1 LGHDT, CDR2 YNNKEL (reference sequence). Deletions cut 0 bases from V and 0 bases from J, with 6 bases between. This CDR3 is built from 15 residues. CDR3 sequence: CASSQDTSSNQPQHF. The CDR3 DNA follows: TGTGCCAGCAGCCAAGATACCAGTAGCAATCAGCCCCAGCATTTT.

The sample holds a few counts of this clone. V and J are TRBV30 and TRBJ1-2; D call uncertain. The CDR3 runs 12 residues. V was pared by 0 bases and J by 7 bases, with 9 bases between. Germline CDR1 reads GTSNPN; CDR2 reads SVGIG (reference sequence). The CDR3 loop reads CAWSVLGGGYTF. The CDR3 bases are TGTGCCTGGAGTGTCTTAGGTGGTGGCTACACCTTC.

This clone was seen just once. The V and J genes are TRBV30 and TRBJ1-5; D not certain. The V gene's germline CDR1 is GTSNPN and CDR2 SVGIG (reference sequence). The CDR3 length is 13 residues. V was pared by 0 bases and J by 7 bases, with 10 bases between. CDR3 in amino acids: CAWSVRGRQPQHF. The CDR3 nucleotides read TGTGCCTGGAGTGTGCGAGGGCGCCAGCCCCAGCATTTT.

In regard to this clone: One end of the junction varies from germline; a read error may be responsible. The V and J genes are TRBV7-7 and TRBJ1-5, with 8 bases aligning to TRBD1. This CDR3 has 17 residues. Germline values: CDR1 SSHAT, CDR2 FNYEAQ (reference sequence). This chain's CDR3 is CASSLTTGVSRHQPQHF. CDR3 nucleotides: TGTGCTAGCAGCTTAACGACAGGGGTTTCGAGGCATCAGCCCCAGCATTTT.

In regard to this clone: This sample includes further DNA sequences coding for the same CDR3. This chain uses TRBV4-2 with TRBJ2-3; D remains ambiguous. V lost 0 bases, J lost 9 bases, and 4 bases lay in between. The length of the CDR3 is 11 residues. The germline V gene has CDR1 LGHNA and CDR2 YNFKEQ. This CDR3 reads CASSQEDTQYF. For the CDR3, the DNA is TGTGCCAGCAGCCAAGAGGACACGCAGTATTTT.

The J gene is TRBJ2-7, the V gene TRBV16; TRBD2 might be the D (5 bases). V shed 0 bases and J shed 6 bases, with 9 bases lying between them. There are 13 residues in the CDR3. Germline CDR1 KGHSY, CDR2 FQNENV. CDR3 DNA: TGTGCCAGCAGCCAATCGAGGGAGTCCGAGCAGTACTTC. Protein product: CASSQSRESEQYF.

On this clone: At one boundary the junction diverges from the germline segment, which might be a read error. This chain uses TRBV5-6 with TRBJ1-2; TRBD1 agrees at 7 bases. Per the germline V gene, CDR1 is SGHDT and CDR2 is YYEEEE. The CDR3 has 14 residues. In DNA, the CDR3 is TGTGCCAGCACCTTGGGACAGAATAACTATGGCTACACCTTC. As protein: CASTLGQNNYGYTF.

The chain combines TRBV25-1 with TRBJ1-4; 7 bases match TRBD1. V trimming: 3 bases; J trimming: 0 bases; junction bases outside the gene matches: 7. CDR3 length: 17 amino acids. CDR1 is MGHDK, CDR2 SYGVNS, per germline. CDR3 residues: CASSDLGTVATNEKLFF. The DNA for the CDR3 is TGTGCCAGCAGTGACCTTGGGACAGTTGCAACTAATGAAAAACTGTTTTTT.

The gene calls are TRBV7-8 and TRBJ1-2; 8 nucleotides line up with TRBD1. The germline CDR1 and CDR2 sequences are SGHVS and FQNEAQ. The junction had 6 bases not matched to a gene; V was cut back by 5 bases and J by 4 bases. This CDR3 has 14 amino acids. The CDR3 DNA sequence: TGTGCCAGCAGCCCGGGACAGGCGGGCTATGGCTACACCTTC. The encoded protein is CASSPGQAGYGYTF.

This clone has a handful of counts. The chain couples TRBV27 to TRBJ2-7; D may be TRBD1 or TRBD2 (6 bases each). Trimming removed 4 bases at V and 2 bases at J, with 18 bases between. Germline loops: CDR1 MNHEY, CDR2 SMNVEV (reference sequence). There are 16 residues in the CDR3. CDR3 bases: TGTGCCAGCAGTTATTCTATGCTGAGGGGGGCCTACGAGCAGTACTTC. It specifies CASSYSMLRGAYEQYF.

The CDR3 reads CASRDMRGSSYNEQFF. CDR3 bases: TGTGCCAGCAGGGACATGAGGGGGAGCTCCTACAATGAGCAGTTCTTC. This chain links TRBV14 with TRBJ2-1; perhaps TRBD1 as D (6 bases). Between the trimmed V and J ends, which lost 6 bases and 0 bases, there was a span of 15 bases. This CDR3 region has 16 residues. In germline, CDR1 is SGHDN, CDR2 FVKESK.

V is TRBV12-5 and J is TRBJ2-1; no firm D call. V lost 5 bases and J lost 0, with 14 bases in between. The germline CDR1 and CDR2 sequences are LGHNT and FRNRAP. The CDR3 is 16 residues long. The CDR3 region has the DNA TGTGCTAGTGGTCCTCCATCGCTTAGCTCCTACAATGAGCAGTTCTTC. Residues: CASGPPSLSSYNEQFF.

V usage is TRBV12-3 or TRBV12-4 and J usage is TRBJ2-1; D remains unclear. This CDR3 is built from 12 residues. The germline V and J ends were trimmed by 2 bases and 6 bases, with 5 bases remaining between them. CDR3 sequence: CASSLPLNEQFF. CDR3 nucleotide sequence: TGTGCCAGCAGTTTACCCCTCAATGAGCAGTTCTTC.

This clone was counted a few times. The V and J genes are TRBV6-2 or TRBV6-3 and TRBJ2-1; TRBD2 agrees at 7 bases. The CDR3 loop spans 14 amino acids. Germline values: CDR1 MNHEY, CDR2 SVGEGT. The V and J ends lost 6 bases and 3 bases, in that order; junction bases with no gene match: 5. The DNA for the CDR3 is TGTGCCAGCAGCAAGCGGGGAGTCTACAATGAGCAGTTCTTC. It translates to CASSKRGVYNEQFF.

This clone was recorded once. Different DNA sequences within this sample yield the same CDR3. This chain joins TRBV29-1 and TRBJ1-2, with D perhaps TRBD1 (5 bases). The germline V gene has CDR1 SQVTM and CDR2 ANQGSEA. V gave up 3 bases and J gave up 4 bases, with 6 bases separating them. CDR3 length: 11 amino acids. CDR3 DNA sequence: TGCAGCGTTGACGACAGCTATGGCTACACCTTC. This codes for CSVDDSYGYTF.

The CDR3 region is CASSGGVTGGNQPQHF. The CDR3 DNA follows: TGTGCCAGCAGTGGGGGGGTTACTGGGGGCAATCAGCCCCAGCATTTT. The chain uses TRBV6-1 and TRBJ1-5, with D perhaps TRBD1 (5 bases). Trimming left V 4 bases short and J 2 bases short, with 15 bases between. This CDR3 comprises 16 residues. CDR1 is MNHNS, CDR2 SASEGT, per germline.

The DNA for the CDR3 is TGTGCCAGCAGCCAAGAAGACGGGAGCTCCTATAATTCACCCCTCCACTTT. It yields the protein CASSQEDGSSYNSPLHF. The chain is built from TRBV4-2 and TRBJ1-6; the D is unclear. The V end lost 0 bases, the J end lost 0 bases, and 9 bases lay between the germline ends. There are 17 residues in the CDR3. Per germline, CDR1 LGHNA and CDR2 YNFKEQ.

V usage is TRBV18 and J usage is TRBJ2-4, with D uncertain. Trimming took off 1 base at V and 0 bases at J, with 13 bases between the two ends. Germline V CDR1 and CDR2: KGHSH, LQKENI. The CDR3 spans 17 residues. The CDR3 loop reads CASSPLGSILAKNIQYF. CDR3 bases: TGTGCCAGCTCACCACTTGGTTCGATTCTAGCCAAAAACATTCAGTACTTC.

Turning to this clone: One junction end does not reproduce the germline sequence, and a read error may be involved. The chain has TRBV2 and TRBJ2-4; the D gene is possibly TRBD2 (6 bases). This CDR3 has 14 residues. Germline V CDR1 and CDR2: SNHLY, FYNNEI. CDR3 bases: TGTGCCAGCAGTGTGATGGGCGCGGGAAACGCAGTGGACTTC. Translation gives CASSVMGAGNAVDF.

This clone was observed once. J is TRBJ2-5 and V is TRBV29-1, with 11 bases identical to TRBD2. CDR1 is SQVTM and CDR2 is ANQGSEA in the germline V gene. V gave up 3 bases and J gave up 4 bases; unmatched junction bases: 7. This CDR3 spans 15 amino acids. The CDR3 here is CSVDSLAGARETQYF. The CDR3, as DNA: TGCAGCGTTGATTCACTAGCGGGGGCACGAGAGACCCAGTACTTC.

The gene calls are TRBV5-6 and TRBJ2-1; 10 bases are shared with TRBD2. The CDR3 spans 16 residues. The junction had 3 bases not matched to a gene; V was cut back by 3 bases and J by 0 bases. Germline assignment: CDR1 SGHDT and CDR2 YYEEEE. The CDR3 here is CASSWTSGFSYNEQFF. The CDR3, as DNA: TGTGCCAGCAGCTGGACTAGCGGCTTCTCCTACAATGAGCAGTTCTTC.

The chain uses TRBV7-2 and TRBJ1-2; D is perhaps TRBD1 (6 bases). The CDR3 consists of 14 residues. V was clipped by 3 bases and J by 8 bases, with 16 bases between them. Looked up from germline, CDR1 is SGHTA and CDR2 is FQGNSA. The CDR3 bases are TGTGCCAGCAGCTTGGCAGGGGTTTTCGAGGGCTACACCTTC. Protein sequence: CASSLAGVFEGYTF.

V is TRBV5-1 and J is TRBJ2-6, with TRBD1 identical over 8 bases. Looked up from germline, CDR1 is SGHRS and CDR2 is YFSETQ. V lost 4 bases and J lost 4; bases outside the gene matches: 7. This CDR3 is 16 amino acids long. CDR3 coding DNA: TGCGCCAGCAGCGAAGGGACAGGCTCCGGGGCCAACGTCCTGACTTTC. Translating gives CASSEGTGSGANVLTF.

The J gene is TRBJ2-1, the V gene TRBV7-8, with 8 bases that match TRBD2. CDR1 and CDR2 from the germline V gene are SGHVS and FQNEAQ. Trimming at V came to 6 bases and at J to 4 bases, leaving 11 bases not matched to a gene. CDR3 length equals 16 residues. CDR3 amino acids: CASSSAGGFVYNEQFF. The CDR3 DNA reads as TGTGCCAGCAGTTCGGCGGGAGGATTTGTTTACAATGAGCAGTTCTTC.

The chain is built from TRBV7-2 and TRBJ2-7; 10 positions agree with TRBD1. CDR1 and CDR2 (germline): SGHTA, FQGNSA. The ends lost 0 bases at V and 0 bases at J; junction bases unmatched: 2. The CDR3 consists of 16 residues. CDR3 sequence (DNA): TGTGCCAGCAGCTTAGCTGGGACAGGGGCCTCCTACGAGCAGTACTTC. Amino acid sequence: CASSLAGTGASYEQYF.

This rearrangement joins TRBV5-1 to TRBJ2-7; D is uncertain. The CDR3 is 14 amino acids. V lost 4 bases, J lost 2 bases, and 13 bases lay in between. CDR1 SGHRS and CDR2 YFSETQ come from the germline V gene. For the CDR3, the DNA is TGCGCCAGCAGCAGAGGCGGTAGTGCCTACGAGCAGTACTTC. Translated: CASSRGGSAYEQYF.

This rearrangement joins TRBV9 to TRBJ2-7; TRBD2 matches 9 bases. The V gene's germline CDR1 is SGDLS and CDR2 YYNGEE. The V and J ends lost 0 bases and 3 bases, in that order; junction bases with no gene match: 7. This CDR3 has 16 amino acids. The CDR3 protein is CASSVDPLAGGYEQYF. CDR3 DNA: TGTGCCAGCAGCGTAGACCCACTAGCGGGTGGCTACGAGCAGTACTTC.

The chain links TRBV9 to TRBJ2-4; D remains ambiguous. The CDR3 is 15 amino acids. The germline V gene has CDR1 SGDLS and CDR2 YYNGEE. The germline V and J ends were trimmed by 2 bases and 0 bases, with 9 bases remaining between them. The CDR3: CASSVDGLAKNIQYF. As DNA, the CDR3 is TGTGCCAGCAGCGTCGACGGCCTAGCCAAAAACATTCAGTACTTC.

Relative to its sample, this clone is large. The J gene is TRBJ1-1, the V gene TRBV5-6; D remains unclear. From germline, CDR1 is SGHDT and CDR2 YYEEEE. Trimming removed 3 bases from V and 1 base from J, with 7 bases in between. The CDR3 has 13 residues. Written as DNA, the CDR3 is TGTGCCAGCAGCTCCGACACGAACACTGAAGCTTTCTTT. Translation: CASSSDTNTEAFF. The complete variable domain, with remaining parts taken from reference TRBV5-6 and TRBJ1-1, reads DAGVTQSPTHLIKTRGQQVTLRCSPKSGHDTVSWYQQALGQGPQFIFQYYEEEERQRGNFPDRFSGHQFPNYSSELNVNALLLGDSALYLCASSSDTNTEAFFGQGTRLTVV.